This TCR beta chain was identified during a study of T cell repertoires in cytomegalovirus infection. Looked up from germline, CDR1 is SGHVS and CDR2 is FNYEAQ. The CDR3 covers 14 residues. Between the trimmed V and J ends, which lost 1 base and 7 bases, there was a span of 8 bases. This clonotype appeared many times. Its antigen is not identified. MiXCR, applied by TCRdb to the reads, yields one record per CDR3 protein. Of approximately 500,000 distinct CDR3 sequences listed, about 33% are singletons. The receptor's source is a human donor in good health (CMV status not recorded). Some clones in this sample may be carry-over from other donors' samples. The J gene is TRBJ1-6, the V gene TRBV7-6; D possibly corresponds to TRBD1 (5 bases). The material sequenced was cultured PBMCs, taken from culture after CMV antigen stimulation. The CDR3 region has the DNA TGTGCCAGCAGCTTAGGACAGATAAATTCACCCCTCCACTTT. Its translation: CASSLGQINSPLHF.